This T cell receptor (beta chain) is from a study of early T cells in non-severe SARS-CoV-2 infection. This CDR3 has 12 residues. Germline V CDR1 and CDR2: LGHNA, YSLEER. The V and J ends lost 2 bases and 1 base respectively, with 0 bases between them. A single record per CDR3 protein comes from TCRdb applying MiXCR to the 5' RACE reads. Of roughly 72,000 distinct CDR3 sequences listed, roughly 13% are singletons. This clonotype was detected ten times or more. The genes are TRBV4-3 and TRBJ2-1; D remains ambiguous. What was sequenced was whole blood. The source of this sequence is an adult who was a healthcare worker with PCR-confirmed SARS-CoV-2 infection or an uninfected control (not recorded which). CDR3 sequence reads: CASSQSYNEQFF. The CDR3 nucleotides are TGCGCCAGCAGCCAATCCTACAATGAGCAGTTCTTC.